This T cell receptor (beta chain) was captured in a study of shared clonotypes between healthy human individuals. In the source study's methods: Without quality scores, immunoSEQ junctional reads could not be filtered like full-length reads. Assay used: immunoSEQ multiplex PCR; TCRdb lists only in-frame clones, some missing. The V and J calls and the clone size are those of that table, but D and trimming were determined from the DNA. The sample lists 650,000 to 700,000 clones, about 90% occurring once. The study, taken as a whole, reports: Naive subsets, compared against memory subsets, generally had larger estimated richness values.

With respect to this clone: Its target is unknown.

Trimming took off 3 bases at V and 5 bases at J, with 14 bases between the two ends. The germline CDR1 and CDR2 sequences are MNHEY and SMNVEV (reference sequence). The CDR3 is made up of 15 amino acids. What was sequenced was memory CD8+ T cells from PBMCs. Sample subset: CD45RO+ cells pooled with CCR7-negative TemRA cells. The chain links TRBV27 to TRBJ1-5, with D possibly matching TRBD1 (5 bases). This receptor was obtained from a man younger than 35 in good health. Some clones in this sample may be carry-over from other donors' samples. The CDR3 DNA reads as TGTGCCAGCAGTTTTATCGGGGGAAGGGATCAGCCCCAGCATTTT. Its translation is CASSFIGGRDQPQHF.